This T cell receptor (beta chain) stems from a study of beta chain features in type 1 diabetes. Study in general: In age, gender and cell yields, patients were similar to healthy donors. Regarding the study as a whole: TCRB CDR3 length was moderately but significantly reduced in all four CD4+ subsets of Type 1 diabetes patients.

Reverse transcribing all isolated RNA meant expressed TCRB transcripts were sequenced. The method was immunoSEQ multiplex PCR; TCRdb's version includes in-frame clones alone and lacks a portion of them. The sample shows around 320,000 clones, roughly 15% of them seen only once. CD45RO/CCR7/CD25/CD127/CD95/CD27 staining was used to isolate CD4+ naive, central memory, regulatory and stem cell-like memory cells by sorting. Comment on this clone: Antigen: not known.

Germline V gene sequence: CDR1 SGDLS, CDR2 YYNGEE. V was clipped by 2 bases and J by 1 base, with 9 bases between them. The CDR3 has 14 residues. The TCR originated in a young man in good health. J is TRBJ1-1 and V is TRBV9; D is unclear. Sequences were obtained from central memory CD4+ T cells from blood. The CDR3 DNA is TGTGCCAGCAGCGTGGCAAACAGGAACACTGAAGCTTTCTTT. It codes for CASSVANRNTEAFF.